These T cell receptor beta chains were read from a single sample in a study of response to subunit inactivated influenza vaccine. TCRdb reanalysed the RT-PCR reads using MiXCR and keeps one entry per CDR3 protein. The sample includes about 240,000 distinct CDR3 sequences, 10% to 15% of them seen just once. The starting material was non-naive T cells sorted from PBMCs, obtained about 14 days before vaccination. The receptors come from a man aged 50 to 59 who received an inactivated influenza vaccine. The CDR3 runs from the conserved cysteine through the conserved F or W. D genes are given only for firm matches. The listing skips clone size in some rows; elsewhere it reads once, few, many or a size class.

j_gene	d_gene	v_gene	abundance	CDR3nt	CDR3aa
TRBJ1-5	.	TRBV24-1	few	TGTGCCACCAGTGACTTGACAGTCAATCAGCCCCAGCATTTT	CATSDLTVNQPQHF
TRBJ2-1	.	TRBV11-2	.	TGTGCCAGCAGCTCAAAGGGCCGGGGTAGCAATAATCAAAATGAGCAGTTCTTC	CASSSKGRGSNNQNEQFF
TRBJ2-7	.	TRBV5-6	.	TGTGCCTCTTCTTCTTTGTCCGAGCAGTACTTC	CASSSLSEQYF
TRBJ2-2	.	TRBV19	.	TGTGCCAGTAGCACCCACAGGGCCGGGGAGCTGTTTTTT	CASSTHRAGELFF
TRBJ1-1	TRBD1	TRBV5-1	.	TGCGCCAGCAGCTATCAGGGGGTACCAAACACTGAAGCTTTCTTT	CASSYQGVPNTEAFF
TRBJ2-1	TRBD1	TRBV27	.	TGTACCAGCAGTTTAAGGGGGCACCTTGCCTACAATGAGCAGTTCTTC	CTSSLRGHLAYNEQFF
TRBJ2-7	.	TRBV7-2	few	TGTGCCAGCAGCTTCCGGGCTAGCGTTTCCTACGAGCAGTACTTC	CASSFRASVSYEQYF
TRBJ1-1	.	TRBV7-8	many	TGTGCCAGCAGCAAAACGGGGTGGGGAGGGGACACTGAAGCTTTCTTT	CASSKTGWGGDTEAFF
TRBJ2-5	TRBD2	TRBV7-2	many	TGTGCCAGCAGCTTAGGGTTGACGGGAGGGCCCGAGACCCAGTACTTC	CASSLGLTGGPETQYF
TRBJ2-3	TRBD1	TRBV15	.	TGTGCCACCAGCATAGAGGGGACAGGGCTCCTGGATACGCAGTATTTT	CATSIEGTGLLDTQYF
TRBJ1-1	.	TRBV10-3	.	TGTGCGGCCAATAGAGGGAACACTGAAGCTTTCTTT	CAANRGNTEAFF
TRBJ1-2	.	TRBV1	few	TGCACCAGCCGTACGGGGGGCTACACCTTC	CTSRTGGYTF
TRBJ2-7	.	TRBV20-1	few	TGCAGTGCTAGAGATGTTCGGGACTCCTACGAGCAGTACTTC	CSARDVRDSYEQYF
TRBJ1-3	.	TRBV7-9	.	TGTGCCAGCAGCTTAGCGCGGCGGAGTCGACGAAACACCATATATTTT	CASSLARRSRRNTIYF
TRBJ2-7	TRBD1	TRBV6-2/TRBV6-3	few	TGTGCCAGCAGTTACGGGGGACAGAACGCCTACGAGCAGTACTTC	CASSYGGQNAYEQYF
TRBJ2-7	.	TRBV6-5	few	TGTGCCAGCAGTTATCGCGGGGCCTCCTACGAGCAGTACTTC	CASSYRGASYEQYF